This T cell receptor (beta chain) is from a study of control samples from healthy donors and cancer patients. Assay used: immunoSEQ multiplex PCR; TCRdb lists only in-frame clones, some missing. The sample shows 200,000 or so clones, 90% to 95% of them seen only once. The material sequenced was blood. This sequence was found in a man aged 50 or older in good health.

The DNA of the CDR3 is TGTGCCAGCAGCTCGCACCGGACAGGGGGCACAGAGACCCAGTACTTC. Translating it yields CASSSHRTGGTETQYF. The genes are TRBV9 and TRBJ2-5; TRBD1 aligns across 11 bases. Unmatched junction bases numbered 9, after V lost 4 bases and J lost 4 bases. Germline-derived CDR1 and CDR2 are SGDLS and YYNGEE. The CDR3 covers 16 residues.